A single sample gave rise to the 3 T cell receptor beta chains below, sequenced in a study of blood T cell repertoires in COVID-19. Sequenced by immunoSEQ multiplex PCR; TCRdb stores in-frame clones only, minus some. The table shows about 180,000 clones, with about 91% occurring only once. The sample consisted of PBMCs or T cells enriched from blood (not recorded which). The receptors here all came from a woman aged 40 to 50 with acute COVID-19.

Written as DNA, the CDR3 is TGTGCCAGTAGCCCGGGGGGGCTCTATGGCTACACCTTC. It translates to CASSPGGLYGYTF. The chain carries TRBV19 and TRBJ1-2; TRBD1 might be the D (6 bases). V dropped 6 bases and J dropped 4 bases, with 12 bases sitting between them. Per the germline V gene, CDR1 is LNHDA and CDR2 is SQIVND (reference sequence). The length of the CDR3 is 13 residues.

The gene calls are TRBV5-1 and TRBJ1-1; 9 positions agree with TRBD1. V shed 1 base and J 4 bases; nucleotides not matched to a gene: 11. Germline CDR1 and CDR2: SGHRS and YFSETQ. The length of the CDR3 is 17 residues. CDR3 nucleotide sequence: TGCGCCAGCAGCTTGAGACAGGGGGTCCGAAAAGGCACTGAAGCTTTCTTT. It encodes CASSLRQGVRKGTEAFF. Variable domain in full (rest from reference TRBV5-1 and TRBJ1-1): KAGVTQTPRYLIKTRGQQVTLSCSPISGHRSVSWYQQTPGQGLQFLFEYFSETQRNKGNFPGRFSGRQFSNSRSEMNVSTLELGDSALYLCASSLRQGVRKGTEAFFGQGTRLTVV.

V and J are TRBV27 and TRBJ2-3; no reliable D call. CDR1 is MNHEY and CDR2 is SMNVEV in the germline V gene (reference sequence). The CDR3 covers 14 residues. V gave up 6 bases and J gave up 1 base, with 11 bases separating them. CDR3 sequence (DNA): TGTGCCAGCAGAGACTGGAAGGGCACAGATACGCAGTATTTT. Translating gives CASRDWKGTDTQYF.